The entry below describes one T cell receptor (beta chain). Its antigen is still unknown. Per the germline V gene, CDR1 is MNHEY and CDR2 is SMNVEV (reference sequence). With V trimmed by 4 bases and J by 8 bases, 8 bases remained unmatched. The CDR3 totals 15 residues. These data belong to a study of cytotoxic CD8 clonotypes in ibrutinib-treated CLL. Across the study: Partial responders roughly 25, complete 2; some 12 progressed and roughly 15 stayed in remission by median 68 months. General study results and limits: Clonality was higher at ibrutinib response and returned toward baseline at progression.

Target depth was 1 in 200,000 to 1 in 1 million T cells, about 10x per clonotype. TCRdb's copy holds only in-frame clones and misses some; the assay was immunoSEQ multiplex PCR. The table has around 70,000 clones, approximately 90% seen once. The rearrangement links TRBV27 to TRBJ2-1; 10 bases fit TRBD1. The clonotype was recovered from a human donor with chronic lymphocytic leukemia. Sequencing was performed on PBMCs, taken after 12 months of ibrutinib treatment. The CDR3 reads CASSSRDRGIDEQFF. CDR3 coding DNA: TGTGCCAGCAGTTCGCGGGACAGGGGTATCGATGAGCAGTTCTTC.